Each of the 21 T cell receptor beta chains below was sequenced from the same sample in a study of T cell changes during pregnancy in multiple sclerosis. Generated by immunoSEQ multiplex PCR, the TCRdb table keeps only in-frame clones and is missing some. The table records 40,000 or so clones, roughly nine tenths of them present only once. This specimen consisted of CD8+ T cells from peripheral blood mononuclear cells, obtained before pregnancy. All receptors come from a female donor with multiple sclerosis, enrolled in a pregnancy study.

The chain has TRBV7-8 and TRBJ2-1; D is perhaps TRBD2 (5 bases). The CDR3 has 14 amino acids. V lost 2 bases and J lost 10, with 15 bases in between. Germline loops: CDR1 SGHVS, CDR2 FQNEAQ. The CDR3 loop reads CASSLQPSPGEQFF. CDR3 nucleotides: TGTGCCAGCAGCTTACAACCTAGCCCGGGGGAGCAGTTCTTC.

This clone was seen a handful of times. V is TRBV5-6 and J is TRBJ1-5, with a weak D call TRBD1 (6 bases). This CDR3 has 14 residues. V shed 4 bases and J shed 4 bases, with 12 bases lying between them. Germline values: CDR1 SGHDT, CDR2 YYEEEE. The CDR3 sequence is CASSGGHPNQPQHF. CDR3 DNA sequence: TGTGCCAGCAGCGGGGGACACCCGAATCAGCCCCAGCATTTT.

The chain joins TRBV15 to TRBJ2-7, with 14 bases aligning to TRBD2. CDR3 length: 18 residues. Germline V gives CDR1 LNHNV, CDR2 YYDKDF (reference sequence). J lost 5 bases, V lost 0 bases, and 9 bases had no gene match. The CDR3 DNA follows: TGTGCCACCAGCAGAGATAGGGGACTAGCGGGAGAGGACGACGAGCAGTACTTC. It translates to CATSRDRGLAGEDDEQYF. Together with reference TRBV15 and TRBJ2-7, the CDR3 gives the full variable domain: DAMVIQNPRYQVTQFGKPVTLSCSQTLNHNVMYWYQQKSSQAPKLLFHYYDKDFNNEADTPDNFQSRRPNTSFCFLDIRSPGLGDTAMYLCATSRDRGLAGEDDEQYFGPGTRLTVT.

Here the CDR3 DNA reads TGTGCCAGCAGCGTCAGTCCCTTCTCCTACGAGCAGTACTTC. It is translated as CASSVSPFSYEQYF. The gene calls are TRBV9 and TRBJ2-7; no clear D. CDR1 and CDR2 from the germline V gene are SGDLS and YYNGEE. The CDR3 is made up of 14 amino acids. Trimming removed 2 bases from V and 0 bases from J, with 9 bases in between.

The count of this clone is one. This rearrangement joins TRBV5-6 to TRBJ1-2, with D tentatively TRBD1 (6 bases). The CDR3 runs to 16 residues. V was clipped by 1 base and J by 1 base, with 14 bases between them. Germline CDR1 and CDR2: SGHDT and YYEEEE. The CDR3 spells CASSLSGQTLNYGYTF. The DNA of the CDR3 is TGTGCCAGCAGCTTGTCAGGACAGACGCTTAACTATGGCTACACCTTC. The variable domain in full, with the rest retrieved from reference TRBV5-6 and TRBJ1-2, is DAGVTQSPTHLIKTRGQQVTLRCSPKSGHDTVSWYQQALGQGPQFIFQYYEEEERQRGNFPDRFSGHQFPNYSSELNVNALLLGDSALYLCASSLSGQTLNYGYTFGSGTRLTVV.

Only one count was recorded for this clone. The chain couples TRBV27 to TRBJ2-1, with 7 nucleotides matching TRBD1. In germline, CDR1 is MNHEY, CDR2 SMNVEV (reference sequence). CDR3 length: 14 residues. V was clipped by 6 bases and J by 4 bases; unmatched bases: 6. DNA for the CDR3: TGTGCCAGCAGCCGGACAGGCCCTTACAATGAGCAGTTCTTC. It yields the protein CASSRTGPYNEQFF.

This chain joins TRBV2 and TRBJ1-2, with TRBD1 identical over 7 bases. Germline V lookup: CDR1 SNHLY, CDR2 FYNNEI. The CDR3 is 18 amino acids. The V gene end was trimmed by 1 base and the J gene end by 4 bases; junction bases not matched to a gene: 15. In DNA form, the CDR3 reads TGTGCCAGCAGTGAAGTCAGACTTCGGGACAGTGCTGCCTATGGCTACACCTTC. Protein: CASSEVRLRDSAAYGYTF.

This chain joins TRBV4-1 and TRBJ1-1; TRBD1 might be the D (5 bases). Looked up from germline, CDR1 is MGHRA and CDR2 is YSYEKL. This CDR3 is built from 15 residues. The V end was cut by 2 bases, the J end by 0 bases, with 10 bases between. The CDR3 DNA is TGCGCCAGCAGCCAAATCGGGGGATTGAACACTGAAGCTTTCTTT. Translation: CASSQIGGLNTEAFF.

This chain connects TRBV29-1 to TRBJ2-7; D is perhaps TRBD2 (6 bases). Looked up from germline, CDR1 is SQVTM and CDR2 is ANQGSEA. This CDR3 is 14 amino acids long. Trimming shortened V by 0 bases and J by 4 bases, and 13 bases separated the two germline ends. CDR3 sequence reads: CSVEDTGAGYEQYF. The CDR3 bases are TGCAGCGTTGAAGATACGGGCGCGGGATACGAGCAGTACTTC.

The sample holds one count of this clone. CDR3 in amino acids: CASSVSGTGGYEQYF. The CDR3 DNA reads as TGTGCCAGCAGCGTATCAGGGACAGGGGGCTACGAGCAGTACTTC. The chain uses TRBV9 and TRBJ2-7, with 11 nucleotides matching TRBD1. There are 15 residues in the CDR3. The trim removed 1 base at V and 3 bases at J, leaving 3 bases unmatched. CDR1 and CDR2 (germline): SGDLS, YYNGEE.

The gene calls are TRBV28 and TRBJ1-2, with a tentative D call TRBD1 (5 bases). The CDR3 length is 14 residues. Trimming removed 7 bases at V and 7 bases at J, with 19 bases between. The germline V gene has CDR1 MDHEN and CDR2 SYDVKM. This chain's CDR3 is CASTLLGGSGGYTF. CDR3 DNA: TGTGCCAGCACCCTTCTCGGGGGGAGCGGTGGCTACACCTTC.

The chain couples TRBV7-8 to TRBJ2-1, with 8 bases identical to TRBD2. Germline assignment: CDR1 SGHVS and CDR2 FQNEAQ. V trimming: 1 base; J trimming: 7 bases; junction bases outside the gene matches: 6. The CDR3 length is 15 residues. The CDR3 sequence is CASSLGAASGNEQFF. The CDR3 coding sequence is TGTGCCAGCAGCTTAGGTGCGGCTAGCGGGAATGAGCAGTTCTTC.

The genes are TRBV13 and TRBJ1-2; D gene ambiguous. The germline V gene encodes CDR1 PRHDT and CDR2 FYEKMQ (reference sequence). V was pared by 0 bases and J by 0 bases, with 11 bases between. The CDR3 has 16 residues. The CDR3 is CASSLGAGQTNYGYTF. DNA of the CDR3: TGTGCCAGCAGCTTAGGGGCAGGCCAAACTAACTATGGCTACACCTTC. Drawing the rest from reference TRBV13 and TRBJ1-2, the complete variable domain is AAGVIQSPRHLIKEKRETATLKCYPIPRHDTVYWYQQGPGQDPQFLISFYEKMQSDKGSIPDRFSAQQFSDYHSELNMSSLELGDSALYFCASSLGAGQTNYGYTFGSGTRLTVV.

The chain links TRBV6-6 to TRBJ2-1, with TRBD2 identical over 9 bases. The germline V gene encodes CDR1 MNHNY and CDR2 SVGAGI (reference sequence). V shed 8 bases, J shed 6 bases, and the junction held 8 bases outside the gene matches. The CDR3 extends over 14 amino acids. The CDR3 coding sequence is TGTGCCAGCGCCCCGGGACTAGCAGGCAATGAGCAGTTCTTC. It codes for CASAPGLAGNEQFF.

The chain couples TRBV27 to TRBJ1-1; perhaps TRBD1 as D (6 bases). This CDR3 is built from 14 residues. Germline values: CDR1 MNHEY, CDR2 SMNVEV (reference sequence). The V gene lost 7 bases and the J gene lost 5 bases, with 17 bases spanning the gap. The CDR3 DNA sequence: TGTGCCAGCACTAAAGGGGGAATTTGGACTGAAGCTTTCTTT. Encoded protein: CASTKGGIWTEAFF.

The chain employs TRBV4-2 and TRBJ1-3, with D hard to call. The CDR3 spans 16 residues. Germline V CDR1 and CDR2: LGHNA, YNFKEQ. The germline V and J ends were trimmed by 0 bases and 0 bases, with 9 bases remaining between them. The CDR3 is CASSQDEGLSGNTIYF. The CDR3 region has the DNA TGTGCCAGCAGCCAAGACGAGGGCCTCTCTGGAAACACCATATATTTT.

The rearrangement links TRBV30 to TRBJ2-7, with D possibly TRBD2 on 6 matching bases. This CDR3 comprises 15 residues. Germline lookup yields CDR1 GTSNPN and CDR2 SVGIG (reference sequence). Trimming shortened V by 3 bases and J by 5 bases, and 20 bases separated the two germline ends. The CDR3 spells CAWRDSSASWDEQYF. The DNA for the CDR3 is TGTGCCTGGAGAGATTCTAGCGCCTCCTGGGACGAGCAGTACTTC.

The rearrangement links TRBV4-1 to TRBJ1-5; possibly TRBD1 for D (6 bases). Per germline, CDR1 MGHRA and CDR2 YSYEKL. This CDR3 spans 16 amino acids. Trimming cost V 4 bases and J 9 bases, with 22 bases left between them. The CDR3 nucleotides read TGCGCCAGCAGCCCTGTCATGGACAGCATGGTTACGCCCCAGCATTTT. It translates to CASSPVMDSMVTPQHF.

The V call is TRBV7-2, the J call TRBJ2-5; D is perhaps TRBD2 (5 bases). Germline CDR1 reads SGHTA; CDR2 reads FQGNSA. The CDR3 consists of 14 residues. Between the trimmed V and J ends, which lost 5 bases and 5 bases, there was a span of 15 bases. CDR3 region: CASSHGVGFETQYF. For the CDR3, the DNA is TGTGCCAGCAGCCACGGGGTAGGGTTCGAGACCCAGTACTTC.

This clone appeared once. The chain carries TRBV7-9 and TRBJ2-7, with 7 bases fitting TRBD1. This CDR3 region has 17 residues. J lost 3 bases, V lost 4 bases, and 15 bases had no gene match. CDR1 and CDR2 (germline): SEHNR, FQNEAQ (reference sequence). The DNA for the CDR3 is TGTGCCAGCAGCTCTAAGGGGGCTTCCGTAGCCCTCTACGAGCAGTACTTC. Translation gives CASSSKGASVALYEQYF.

The chain is built from TRBV5-1 and TRBJ2-3; 7 bases match TRBD2. J was trimmed by 0 bases and V by 3 bases; bases with no gene match: 10. Per the germline V gene, CDR1 is SGHRS and CDR2 is YFSETQ. CDR3 length: 17 residues. CDR3 sequence: CASSSSGTTPSTDTQYF. CDR3 sequence (DNA): TGCGCCAGCAGCTCCAGCGGGACCACCCCAAGCACAGATACGCAGTATTTT.